These 10 T cell receptor beta chains originate from one sample sequenced in a study of T-cell reconstitution after alpha-beta-depleted transplantation in children. Molecular barcoding with unique molecular identifiers was used for the TCRbeta library. MiXCR, applied by TCRdb to the PCR reads, yields one record per CDR3 protein. The sample has approximately 490,000 distinct CDR3 sequences, about 10% seen once. The starting material was PBMCs, obtained before TCRalphabeta/CD19-depleted stem cell transplant. The receptors here all came from a child younger than 10 with inherited bone marrow failure, due to receive a stem cell transplant.

Ten or more counts support this clonotype. V gene TRBV27 combines with J gene TRBJ2-7, with 9 bases fitting TRBD2. CDR3 length equals 17 residues. With V trimmed by 2 bases and J by 2 bases, 10 bases remained unmatched. Germline V CDR1 and CDR2: MNHEY, SMNVEV (reference sequence). The CDR3 loop reads CASSLQQGLAFPYEQYF. The CDR3 DNA is TGTGCCAGCAGTTTACAACAGGGACTAGCCTTTCCCTACGAGCAGTACTTC.

This clonotype was counted at least ten times. The CDR3 nucleotides are TGTGCCAGCAGCTCTCCCCTCCCGGGGGAAGACTACGAGCAGTACTTC. This translates into CASSSPLPGEDYEQYF. The chain joins TRBV7-2 to TRBJ2-7, with a weak D call TRBD2 (6 bases). The germline gives CDR1 SGHTA, CDR2 FQGNSA. The CDR3 consists of 16 residues. The V and J ends lost 4 bases and 3 bases respectively, with 19 bases between them.

This clonotype was picked up many times. The chain combines TRBV30 with TRBJ1-1; D gene uncertain. V lost 0 bases, J lost 1 base, and 6 bases lay in between. The CDR3 contains 13 residues. Germline assignment: CDR1 GTSNPN and CDR2 SVGIG (reference sequence). The CDR3 sequence: CAWSVRANTEAFF. The CDR3 DNA is TGTGCCTGGAGTGTAAGAGCGAACACTGAAGCTTTCTTT. The full variable domain, its missing parts supplied by reference TRBV30 and TRBJ1-1, is SQTIHQWPATLVQPVGSPLSLECTVEGTSNPNLYWYRQAAGRGLQLLFYSVGIGQISSEVPQNLSASRPQDRQFILSSKKLLLSDSGFYLCAWSVRANTEAFFGQGTRLTVV.

This clonotype was observed many times. The rearrangement links TRBV12-3 or TRBV12-4 to TRBJ1-1; a weak D match, TRBD1 (5 bases). Trimming cost V 3 bases and J 10 bases, with 21 bases left between them. This CDR3 spans 15 amino acids. The CDR3 is CASSFHAGTPHGAFF. The CDR3, as DNA: TGTGCCAGCAGTTTTCACGCCGGGACCCCACACGGAGCTTTCTTT.

This clonotype was picked up many times. The V call is TRBV25-1, the J call TRBJ2-1; D is undetermined. CDR1 and CDR2 (germline): MGHDK, SYGVNS. The CDR3 runs 13 residues. Trimming took off 6 bases at V and 2 bases at J, with 8 bases between the two ends. The CDR3 DNA follows: TGTGCCAGCAGCGACTGGGCCTACAATGAGCAGTTCTTC. This codes for CASSDWAYNEQFF.

This clonotype appeared a few times. The chain couples TRBV7-2 to TRBJ2-7, with TRBD1 identical over 7 bases. V trimming: 5 bases; J trimming: 3 bases; junction bases outside the gene matches: 7. Germline V gene data show CDR1 as SGHTA and CDR2 as FQGNSA. The CDR3 covers 14 residues. The CDR3 region has the DNA TGTGCCAGCAGCCTGACAGGGACCCTCTACGAGCAGTACTTC. This translates into CASSLTGTLYEQYF.

There are many counts of this clonotype. The rearrangement uses TRBV6-5 and TRBJ2-1, with 11 bases aligning to TRBD2. The CDR3 is 16 residues long. Looked up from germline, CDR1 is MNHEY and CDR2 is SVGAGI. The J segment lost 5 bases and the V segment lost 6 bases, leaving 9 bases of the junction unmatched. The CDR3 loop reads CASSHELAGAHNEQFF. For the CDR3, the DNA is TGTGCCAGCAGCCACGAACTAGCGGGGGCTCACAATGAGCAGTTCTTC.

This clonotype was found many times. The V gene is TRBV12-3 or TRBV12-4, the J gene TRBJ1-2, with D maybe TRBD1 (5 bases). V lost 10 bases and J 4 bases, leaving 16 bases between the germline ends. CDR3 length: 13 amino acids. CDR3 amino acids: CAIGAGRIYGYTF. CDR3 DNA sequence: TGTGCCATAGGAGCAGGGAGGATCTATGGCTACACCTTC.

To note about this clonotype: This CDR3 fails to terminate in the conserved phenylalanine or tryptophan, so it likely reflects a read error. The chain couples TRBV24-1 to TRBJ2-1; 9 positions match TRBD2. Germline assignment: CDR1 KGHDR and CDR2 SFDVKD. V trimming: 3 bases; J trimming: 5 bases; junction bases outside the gene matches: 7. CDR3 length equals 16 residues. As DNA, the CDR3 is TGTGCCACCAGTGATCGTAGCGGGAGTTTCCACAATGAGCAGTTCTCC. It codes for CATSDRSGSFHNEQFS.

Concerning this clonotype itself: Being one base from a much bigger clone, this may be a read error. J is TRBJ2-1 and V is TRBV6-2 or TRBV6-3; D not certain. V lost 4 bases and J lost 7, with 8 bases in between. This CDR3 comprises 12 residues. The germline V gene encodes CDR1 MNHEY and CDR2 SVGEGT. DNA for the CDR3: TGTGCCAGCAGTTCCTGTCTAAATGAGCAGTTCTTC. It specifies CASSSCLNEQFF.